The source of this T cell receptor beta chain is a study of tumor T cells in aggressive B-cell lymphoma. CDR3 length: 15 residues. V trimming: 1 base; J trimming: 3 bases; junction bases outside the gene matches: 1. Germline CDR1 MNHNS, CDR2 SASEGT. Using immunoSEQ multiplex PCR, the repertoire was profiled, and TCRdb retains in-frame clones only, with some absent. The sample lists around 8,400 clones; around 83% were seen once. The TCR sequence derives from an adult with diffuse large B cell lymphoma. This chain links TRBV6-1 with TRBJ2-7; TRBD2 matches at 12 bases. Material: tumor tissue. The CDR3, as DNA: TGTGCCAGCAGTGAAGGACTAGCGGGAGACTACGAGCAGTACTTC. Translating it yields CASSEGLAGDYEQYF.